The following is a T cell receptor beta chain sequence with its context. An equimolar mix of two oligonucleotides served as the beta constant-region primer for TRBC1 and TRBC2. Nested alpha and beta constant-region primers with the SP2 primer drove four PCR rounds on ligated cDNA. TCRdb independently ran MiXCR on the UMI-ligation and nested PCR reads; one entry per CDR3 protein. The sample consists of 95,000 to 150,000 distinct CDR3 sequences, 30% to 45% of them appearing once. The sample is drawn from a study of naive and memory T cell subsets. V trimming: 5 bases; J trimming: 2 bases; junction bases outside the gene matches: 4. The CDR3 totals 14 residues. CDR1 and CDR2 from the germline V gene are SGHRS and YFSETQ.

The chain carries TRBV5-1 and TRBJ2-7, with 10 bases identical to TRBD1. The origin of this receptor is a human donor in good health. Input material: central memory CD4+ T cells from blood. The CDR3 is CASRWDRGPYEQYF. The CDR3, as DNA: TGCGCCAGCAGGTGGGACAGGGGCCCCTACGAGCAGTACTTC.